This T cell receptor (beta chain) was recorded in a study of shared clonotypes between healthy human individuals. Findings and caveats of the study: Tissues were not sampled, only blood, and their repertoires likely differ. Sequencing of the sorted subsets was shown by rarefaction to be incomplete despite large depth.

The table lists this clone with a count of one. Its antigen is undetermined. One end of the junction varies from germline; a read error may be responsible. Splitting of each subset's genomic DNA was done evenly across several immunoSEQ plates. TCRdb's copy holds only in-frame clones and misses some; the assay was immunoSEQ multiplex PCR. This sample has more than 1,200,000 clones; around 98.5% occur once, and the top ten carry approximately 0.4%. CD4+ cells were split into CD45RA+ naive and CD45RA-negative memory subsets. This receptor was taken from a man between 25 and 39 years old in good health. Sequenced input: naive CD4+ T cells sorted from blood. The subset denotes: CD45RA+ positively selected.

CDR3 amino acids: CASSYSTQPGHSKKF. CDR3 nucleotide sequence: TGTGCCAGCAGTTACTCGACCCAACCGGGACACTCCAAGAAATTC. The V call is TRBV6-5, the J call TRBJ2-7; D is perhaps TRBD1 (6 bases). CDR1 and CDR2 from the germline V gene are MNHEY and SVGAGI. The CDR3 is 15 amino acids.